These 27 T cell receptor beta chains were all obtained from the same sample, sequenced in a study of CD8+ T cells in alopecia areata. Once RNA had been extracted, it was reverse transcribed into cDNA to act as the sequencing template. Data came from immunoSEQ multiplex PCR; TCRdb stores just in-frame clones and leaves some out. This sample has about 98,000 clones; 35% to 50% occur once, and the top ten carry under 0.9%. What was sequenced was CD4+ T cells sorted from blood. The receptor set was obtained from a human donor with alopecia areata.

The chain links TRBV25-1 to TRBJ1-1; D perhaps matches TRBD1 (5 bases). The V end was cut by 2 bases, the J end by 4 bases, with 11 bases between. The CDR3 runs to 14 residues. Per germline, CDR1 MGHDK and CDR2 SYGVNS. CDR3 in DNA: TGTGCCAGCAGTGAAGTAGGGGATCGCACTGAAGCTTTCTTT. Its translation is CASSEVGDRTEAFF.

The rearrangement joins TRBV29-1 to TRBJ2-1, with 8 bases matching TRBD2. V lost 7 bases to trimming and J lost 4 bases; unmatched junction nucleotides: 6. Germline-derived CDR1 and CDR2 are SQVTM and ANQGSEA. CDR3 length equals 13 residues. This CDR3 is CSANSGVYNEQFF. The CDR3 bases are TGCAGCGCAAATAGCGGGGTGTACAATGAGCAGTTCTTC.

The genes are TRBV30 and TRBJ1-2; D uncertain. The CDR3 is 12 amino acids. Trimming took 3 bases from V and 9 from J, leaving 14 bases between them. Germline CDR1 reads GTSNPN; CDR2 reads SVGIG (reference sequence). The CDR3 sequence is CAWRAKHGSYTF. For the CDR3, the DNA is TGTGCCTGGAGGGCAAAGCATGGTAGCTACACCTTC.

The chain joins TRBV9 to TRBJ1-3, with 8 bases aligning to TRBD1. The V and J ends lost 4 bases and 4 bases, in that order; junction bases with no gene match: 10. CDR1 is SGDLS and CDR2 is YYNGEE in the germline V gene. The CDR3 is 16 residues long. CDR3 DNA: TGTGCCAGCAGCTTGGAGGACAGGGCCATCGGAAACACCATATATTTT. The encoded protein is CASSLEDRAIGNTIYF.

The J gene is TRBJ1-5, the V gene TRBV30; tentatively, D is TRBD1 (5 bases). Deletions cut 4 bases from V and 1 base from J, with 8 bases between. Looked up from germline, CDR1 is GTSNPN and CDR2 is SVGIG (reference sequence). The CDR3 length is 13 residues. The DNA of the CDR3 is TGTGCCTGGAACCACAGGAGCAATCAGCCCCAGCATTTT. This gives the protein CAWNHRSNQPQHF.

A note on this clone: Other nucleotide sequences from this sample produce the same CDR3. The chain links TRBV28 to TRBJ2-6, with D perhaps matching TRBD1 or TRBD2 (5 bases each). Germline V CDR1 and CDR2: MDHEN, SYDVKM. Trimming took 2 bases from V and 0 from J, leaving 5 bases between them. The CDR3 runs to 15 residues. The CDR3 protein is CASSLGGSGANVLTF. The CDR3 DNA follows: TGTGCCAGCAGTTTAGGGGGCTCTGGGGCCAACGTCCTGACTTTC.

The CDR3 region is CAWSTQNNQPQHF. Here the CDR3 DNA reads TGTGCCTGGAGTACCCAGAATAATCAGCCCCAGCATTTT. The chain combines TRBV30 with TRBJ1-5; no clear D. Germline CDR1 GTSNPN, CDR2 SVGIG (reference sequence). V dropped 2 bases and J dropped 4 bases, with 9 bases sitting between them. The CDR3 has 13 residues.

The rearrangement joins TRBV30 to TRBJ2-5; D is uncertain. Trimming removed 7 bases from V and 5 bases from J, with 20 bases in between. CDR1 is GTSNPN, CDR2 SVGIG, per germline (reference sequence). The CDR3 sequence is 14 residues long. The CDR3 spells CAYARARLFETQYF. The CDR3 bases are TGTGCCTACGCACGGGCACGGTTGTTTGAGACCCAGTACTTC.

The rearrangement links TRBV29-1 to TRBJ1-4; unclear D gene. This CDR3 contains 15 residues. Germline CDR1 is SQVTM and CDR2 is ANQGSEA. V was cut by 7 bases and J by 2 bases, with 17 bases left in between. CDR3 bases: TGCAGCGGCGACACCCCTTTCACGACTAATGAAAAACTGTTTTTT. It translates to CSGDTPFTTNEKLFF.

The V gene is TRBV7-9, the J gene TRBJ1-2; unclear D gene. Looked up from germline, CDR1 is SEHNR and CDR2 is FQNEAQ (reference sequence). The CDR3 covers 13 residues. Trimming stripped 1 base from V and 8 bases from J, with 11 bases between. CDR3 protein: CASSLEHQGGYTF. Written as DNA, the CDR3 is TGTGCCAGCAGCTTAGAACACCAAGGCGGCTACACCTTC.

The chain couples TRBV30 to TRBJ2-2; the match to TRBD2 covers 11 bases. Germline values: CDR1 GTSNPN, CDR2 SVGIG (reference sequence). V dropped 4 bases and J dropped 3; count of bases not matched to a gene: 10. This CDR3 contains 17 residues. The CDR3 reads CAWTNKRLAGYTGELFF. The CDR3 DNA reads TGTGCCTGGACAAACAAACGACTAGCGGGATACACCGGGGAGCTGTTTTTT.

The CDR3 DNA sequence: TGTGCCAGCAGTATCTTCCTAGCGGGAGCATACAATGAGCAGTTCTTC. It translates to CASSIFLAGAYNEQFF. The chain carries TRBV2 and TRBJ2-1; 10 bases align to TRBD2. The junction had 8 bases not matched to a gene; V was cut back by 5 bases and J by 4 bases. This CDR3 is built from 16 residues. Germline CDR1 is SNHLY and CDR2 is FYNNEI. Full variable domain (remainder filled in from reference TRBV2 and TRBJ2-1): EPEVTQTPSHQVTQMGQEVILRCVPISNHLYFYWYRQILGQKVEFLVSFYNNEISEKSEIFDDQFSVERPDGSNFTLKIRSTKLEDSAMYFCASSIFLAGAYNEQFFGPGTRLTVL.

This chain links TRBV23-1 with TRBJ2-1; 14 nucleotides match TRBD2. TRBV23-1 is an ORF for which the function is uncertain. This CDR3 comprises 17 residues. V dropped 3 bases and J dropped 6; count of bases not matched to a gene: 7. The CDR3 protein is CASSHRRLAGGGNEQFF. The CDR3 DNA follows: TGCGCCAGCAGTCATAGACGACTAGCGGGAGGGGGCAATGAGCAGTTCTTC.

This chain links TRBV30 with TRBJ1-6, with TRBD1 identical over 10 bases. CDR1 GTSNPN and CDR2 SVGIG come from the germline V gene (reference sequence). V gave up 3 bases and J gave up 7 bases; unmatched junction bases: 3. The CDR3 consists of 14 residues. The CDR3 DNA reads TGTGCCTGGAGACGACAGGGGGCGAATTCACCCCTCCACTTT. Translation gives CAWRRQGANSPLHF.

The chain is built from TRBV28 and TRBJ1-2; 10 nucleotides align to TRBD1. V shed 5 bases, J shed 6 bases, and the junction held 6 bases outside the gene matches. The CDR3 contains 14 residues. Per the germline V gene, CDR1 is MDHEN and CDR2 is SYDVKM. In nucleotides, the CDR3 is TGTGCCAGCAGTATACCGGACAGGGGGAATGGCTACACCTTC. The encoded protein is CASSIPDRGNGYTF.

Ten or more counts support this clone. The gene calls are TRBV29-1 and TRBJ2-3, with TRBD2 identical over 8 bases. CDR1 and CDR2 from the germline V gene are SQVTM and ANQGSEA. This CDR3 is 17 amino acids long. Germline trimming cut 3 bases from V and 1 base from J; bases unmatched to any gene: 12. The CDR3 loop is CSVDSSGIRVGTDTQYF. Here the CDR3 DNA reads TGCAGCGTTGATAGTAGCGGGATCCGGGTCGGCACAGATACGCAGTATTTT.

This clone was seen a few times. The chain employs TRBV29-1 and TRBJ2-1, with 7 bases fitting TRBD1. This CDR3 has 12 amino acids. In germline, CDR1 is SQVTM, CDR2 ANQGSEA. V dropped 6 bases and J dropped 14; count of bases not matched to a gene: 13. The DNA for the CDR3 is TGCAGCGTCTCACCGACGACAGGGATGAAGTTCTTC. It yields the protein CSVSPTTGMKFF.

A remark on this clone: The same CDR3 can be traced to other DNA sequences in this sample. The CDR3 sequence is CSVDQGQETQYF. The CDR3 DNA sequence: TGCAGCGTTGATCAAGGCCAAGAGACCCAGTACTTC. The V and J genes are TRBV29-1 and TRBJ2-5; D is unclear. This CDR3 is built from 12 residues. Trimming stripped 3 bases from V and 1 base from J, with 6 bases between. Germline V lookup: CDR1 SQVTM, CDR2 ANQGSEA.

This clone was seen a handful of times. The CDR3 DNA follows: TGTGCCAGCAGTCCCGACTCCGCTGGGGCCAACGTCCTGACTTTC. It encodes CASSPDSAGANVLTF. The rearrangement joins TRBV28 to TRBJ2-6; unclear D gene. CDR3 length equals 15 residues. CDR1 is MDHEN and CDR2 is SYDVKM in the germline V gene. V was pared by 5 bases and J by 2 bases, with 10 bases between.

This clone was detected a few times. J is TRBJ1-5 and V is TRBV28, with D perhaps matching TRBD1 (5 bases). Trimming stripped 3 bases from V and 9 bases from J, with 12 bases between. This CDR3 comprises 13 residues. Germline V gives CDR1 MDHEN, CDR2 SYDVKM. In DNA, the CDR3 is TGTGCCAGCAGTTTGGGGCCTTGGGGGCCCCAGCATTTT. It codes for CASSLGPWGPQHF.

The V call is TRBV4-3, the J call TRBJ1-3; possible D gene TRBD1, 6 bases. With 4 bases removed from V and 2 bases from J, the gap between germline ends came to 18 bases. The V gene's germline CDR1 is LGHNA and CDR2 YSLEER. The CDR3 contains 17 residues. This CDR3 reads CASSPGGAAYPGNTIYF. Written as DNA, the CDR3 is TGCGCCAGCAGCCCGGGGGGGGCGGCGTACCCTGGAAACACCATATATTTT.

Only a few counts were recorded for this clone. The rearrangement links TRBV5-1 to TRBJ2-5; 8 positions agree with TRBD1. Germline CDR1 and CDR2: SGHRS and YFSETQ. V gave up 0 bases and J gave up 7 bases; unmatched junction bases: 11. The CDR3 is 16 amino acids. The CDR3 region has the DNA TGCGCCAGCAGCTTGGGAACAGGGGGAGCATTCGGGACCCAGTACTTC. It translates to CASSLGTGGAFGTQYF.

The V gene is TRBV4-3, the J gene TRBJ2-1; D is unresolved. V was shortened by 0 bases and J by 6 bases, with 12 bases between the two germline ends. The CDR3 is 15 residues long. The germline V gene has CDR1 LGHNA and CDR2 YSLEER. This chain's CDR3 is CASSQEIVRSNEQFF. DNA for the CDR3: TGCGCCAGCAGCCAAGAGATCGTCCGATCCAATGAGCAGTTCTTC.

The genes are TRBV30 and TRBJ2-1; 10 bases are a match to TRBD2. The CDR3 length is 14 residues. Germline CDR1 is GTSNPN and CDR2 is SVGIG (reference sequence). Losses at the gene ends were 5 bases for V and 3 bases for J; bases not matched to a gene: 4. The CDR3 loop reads CAWASGRRYNEQFF. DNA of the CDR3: TGTGCCTGGGCTAGCGGGAGACGCTACAATGAGCAGTTCTTC. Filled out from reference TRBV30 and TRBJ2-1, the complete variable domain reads SQTIHQWPATLVQPVGSPLSLECTVEGTSNPNLYWYRQAAGRGLQLLFYSVGIGQISSEVPQNLSASRPQDRQFILSSKKLLLSDSGFYLCAWASGRRYNEQFFGPGTRLTVL.

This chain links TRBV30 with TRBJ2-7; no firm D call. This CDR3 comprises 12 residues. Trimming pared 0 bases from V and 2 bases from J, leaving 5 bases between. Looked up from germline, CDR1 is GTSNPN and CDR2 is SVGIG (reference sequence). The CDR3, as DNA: TGTGCCTGGAGTGTCATAACCTACGAGCAGTACTTC. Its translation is CAWSVITYEQYF.

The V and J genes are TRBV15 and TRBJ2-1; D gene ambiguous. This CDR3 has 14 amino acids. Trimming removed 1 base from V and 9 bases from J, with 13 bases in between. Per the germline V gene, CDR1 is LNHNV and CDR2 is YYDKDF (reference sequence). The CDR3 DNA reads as TGTGCCACCAGCAGAGTTGGGCAGTCCGGTGAGCAGTTCTTC. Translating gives CATSRVGQSGEQFF.

CDR3 protein: CAWSGTRQETQYF. CDR3 nucleotides: TGTGCCTGGTCGGGGACGCGCCAAGAGACCCAGTACTTC. The rearrangement joins TRBV30 to TRBJ2-5; D might be TRBD1 or TRBD2, each matching 5 bases. Trimming pared 5 bases from V and 1 base from J, leaving 11 bases between. The CDR3 loop spans 13 amino acids. Germline V gene sequence: CDR1 GTSNPN, CDR2 SVGIG (reference sequence).